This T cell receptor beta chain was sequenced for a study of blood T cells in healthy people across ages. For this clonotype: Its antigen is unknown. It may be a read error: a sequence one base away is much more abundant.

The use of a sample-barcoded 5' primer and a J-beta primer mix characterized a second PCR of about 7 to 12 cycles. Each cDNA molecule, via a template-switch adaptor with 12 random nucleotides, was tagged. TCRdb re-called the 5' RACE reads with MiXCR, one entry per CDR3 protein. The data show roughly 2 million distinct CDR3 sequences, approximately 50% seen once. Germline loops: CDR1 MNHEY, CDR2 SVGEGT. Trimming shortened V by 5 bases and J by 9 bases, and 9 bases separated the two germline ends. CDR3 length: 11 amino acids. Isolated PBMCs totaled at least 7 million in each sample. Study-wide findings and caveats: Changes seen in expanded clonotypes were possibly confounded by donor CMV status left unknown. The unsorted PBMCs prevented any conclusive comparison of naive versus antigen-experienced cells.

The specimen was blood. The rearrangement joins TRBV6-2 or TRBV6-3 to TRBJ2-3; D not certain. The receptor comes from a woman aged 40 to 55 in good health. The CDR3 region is CASSRTATQYF. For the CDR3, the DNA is TGTGCCAGCAGTAGGACGGCGACGCAGTATTTT.